Shown below are 32 T cell receptor beta chains from a single sample sequenced in a study of OX40 agonist ivuxolimab in advanced cancers. Method: immunoSEQ multiplex PCR; TCRdb's copy keeps in-frame clones and lacks some. The top ten hold roughly 15% of the sample, which has roughly 20,000 clones, about 90% seen once. The starting material was CD4+ or CD8+ T cells sorted from blood, obtained in a trial of the OX40 agonist ivuxolimab. These TCRs come from an adult with an advanced solid tumor such as melanoma, head and neck, liver or kidney cancer.

The V and J genes are TRBV5-6 and TRBJ2-3; TRBD1 or TRBD2 may be the D gene (5 bases each). In germline, CDR1 is SGHDT, CDR2 YYEEEE. The ends were cut back, 3 bases at V and 3 bases at J, with 17 bases in the middle. The CDR3 runs to 16 residues. The CDR3, as DNA: TGTGCCAGCAGCTCCGCTCCTGGGTGGGGGACAGATACGCAGTATTTT. This sequence encodes CASSSAPGWGTDTQYF.

This chain links TRBV5-6 with TRBJ2-7, with 10 bases aligning to TRBD2. Trimming took 4 bases from V and 3 from J; bases not matched to a gene: 4. The CDR3 consists of 14 residues. Germline V gives CDR1 SGHDT, CDR2 YYEEEE. CDR3 loop: CASSAGTSVYEQYF. Written as DNA, the CDR3 is TGTGCCAGCAGCGCCGGGACTAGCGTCTACGAGCAGTACTTC. The variable domain in full, with the rest retrieved from reference TRBV5-6 and TRBJ2-7, is DAGVTQSPTHLIKTRGQQVTLRCSPKSGHDTVSWYQQALGQGPQFIFQYYEEEERQRGNFPDRFSGHQFPNYSSELNVNALLLGDSALYLCASSAGTSVYEQYFGPGTRLTVT.

This clone was recorded only once. This sequence joins TRBV6-6 and TRBJ2-5; perhaps D is TRBD1 or TRBD2 (5 bases each). The length of the CDR3 is 15 residues. The V end was cut by 0 bases, the J end by 4 bases, with 12 bases between. The germline V gene has CDR1 MNHNY and CDR2 SVGAGI (reference sequence). CDR3 amino acids: CASSYSILGGETQYF. The CDR3 nucleotides read TGTGCCAGCAGTTACTCGATTCTTGGGGGAGAGACCCAGTACTTC.

This clone appeared once. The J gene is TRBJ2-3, the V gene TRBV7-2; the match to TRBD2 covers 12 bases. Germline CDR1 reads SGHTA; CDR2 reads FQGNSA. The V gene end was trimmed by 6 bases and the J gene end by 7 bases; junction bases not matched to a gene: 5. The length of the CDR3 is 14 residues. The CDR3 nucleotides read TGTGCCAGCAGTCGACTAGCGGGGGAGAATACGCAGTATTTT. Translated: CASSRLAGENTQYF.

This rearrangement joins TRBV15 to TRBJ2-3; 9 positions match TRBD1. Germline lookup yields CDR1 LNHNV and CDR2 YYDKDF (reference sequence). The CDR3 has 17 amino acids. V lost 2 bases, J lost 5 bases, and 11 bases stayed unmatched. The CDR3: CATSRPKLNRGQDTQYF. For the CDR3, the DNA is TGTGCCACCAGCAGACCGAAACTGAACAGGGGGCAAGATACGCAGTATTTT.

This clone was observed once. V gene TRBV4-1 combines with J gene TRBJ2-2; 10 bases fit TRBD2. From germline, CDR1 is MGHRA and CDR2 YSYEKL. The CDR3 sequence is 16 residues long. Trimming cost V 5 bases and J 5 bases; bases outside gene matches: 8. CDR3 sequence (DNA): TGCGCCAGCAGCTCGGGAGCGGGGGGGCGAACCGGGGAGCTGTTTTTT. Encoded protein: CASSSGAGGRTGELFF.

V gene TRBV10-3 combines with J gene TRBJ2-5; D unresolved. Germline V gives CDR1 ENHRY, CDR2 SYGVKD. Trimming shortened V by 2 bases and J by 3 bases, and 7 bases separated the two germline ends. The CDR3 is made up of 13 amino acids. The CDR3, as DNA: TGTGCCATCAGTGAGCGGGTTGAAGAGACCCAGTACTTC. Amino acid sequence: CAISERVEETQYF.

The chain combines TRBV7-9 with TRBJ1-1; possible D gene TRBD1, 5 bases. This CDR3 is built from 13 residues. Deletions cut 1 base from V and 9 bases from J, with 12 bases between. The germline V gene has CDR1 SEHNR and CDR2 FQNEAQ (reference sequence). The CDR3 region has the DNA TGTGCCAGCAGCTTAGTCAGACAGTGGCAAGCTTTCTTT. It specifies CASSLVRQWQAFF.

The V and J genes are TRBV5-6 and TRBJ2-1; 13 nucleotides align to TRBD2. Looked up from germline, CDR1 is SGHDT and CDR2 is YYEEEE. V shed 4 bases and J 6 bases; nucleotides not matched to a gene: 10. This CDR3 is built from 17 residues. The CDR3 spells CASSSGTSGVLVNEQFF. CDR3 nucleotides: TGTGCCAGCAGCAGTGGGACTAGCGGGGTGTTAGTCAATGAGCAGTTCTTC.

The CDR3 DNA reads TGTGCCAGCAGTTTAATTGGACAGGCGCCCTATGGCTACACCTTC. Protein: CASSLIGQAPYGYTF. The chain uses TRBV27 and TRBJ1-2; 7 bases align to TRBD1. CDR3 length: 15 residues. J was trimmed by 4 bases and V by 2 bases; bases with no gene match: 7. Per germline, CDR1 MNHEY and CDR2 SMNVEV (reference sequence).

This chain joins TRBV30 and TRBJ1-2; 8 bases are shared with TRBD1. The CDR3 length is 15 residues. Unmatched junction bases numbered 9, after V lost 2 bases and J lost 4 bases. Germline V gene lookup returns CDR1 GTSNPN and CDR2 SVGIG (reference sequence). The CDR3 DNA reads as TGTGCCTGGAGTCGCCCCAGGGGGCGCGTCTATGGCTACACCTTC. Encoded protein: CAWSRPRGRVYGYTF.

This clone appeared a single time. The rearrangement uses TRBV28 and TRBJ2-7; D gene ambiguous. Trimming pared 3 bases from V and 5 bases from J, leaving 5 bases between. CDR1 is MDHEN, CDR2 SYDVKM, per germline. CDR3 size: 11 residues. DNA of the CDR3: TGTGCCAGCAGTTTTACCCACGAGCAGTACTTC. This sequence encodes CASSFTHEQYF.

J is TRBJ2-7 and V is TRBV11-2, with 7 bases identical to TRBD2. J gave up 3 bases and V 4 bases, and 12 bases lay outside the gene matches. CDR3 length: 16 amino acids. Germline CDR1 and CDR2: SGHAT and FQNNGV. DNA for the CDR3: TGTGCCAGCAGCTCTTCAGTGAGTGGGGGGGGCTACGAGCAGTACTTC. It translates to CASSSSVSGGGYEQYF.

This clone came up once. This chain uses TRBV30 with TRBJ2-3, with D unclear. The CDR3 is 11 residues long. The germline V gene has CDR1 GTSNPN and CDR2 SVGIG (reference sequence). Trimming took off 7 bases at V and 3 bases at J, with 8 bases between the two ends. The CDR3 protein is CALSVTDTQYF. In nucleotides, the CDR3 is TGTGCCTTGTCCGTAACAGATACGCAGTATTTT.

CDR3 DNA sequence: TGCGCCAGCAGCCAAGAACCCCGCACTGAAGCTTTCTTT. The encoded protein is CASSQEPRTEAFF. This chain links TRBV4-1 with TRBJ1-1, with D hard to call. Germline values: CDR1 MGHRA, CDR2 YSYEKL. Trimming removed 0 bases from V and 4 bases from J, with 6 bases in between. The CDR3 runs 13 residues.

The chain combines TRBV11-3 with TRBJ1-5; no clear D. CDR1 SGHNT and CDR2 YENEEA come from the germline V gene. Trimming pared 7 bases from V and 6 bases from J, leaving 22 bases between. The CDR3 length is 16 residues. The CDR3 nucleotides read TGTGCCAGCAACTCCTGGGCAGCCAGCGTCCGTCAGCCCCAGCATTTT. It codes for CASNSWAASVRQPQHF.

The J gene is TRBJ2-3, the V gene TRBV15; D remains ambiguous. Per germline, CDR1 LNHNV and CDR2 YYDKDF (reference sequence). Trimming cost V 4 bases and J 0 bases, with 5 bases left between them. This CDR3 has 13 amino acids. CDR3 nucleotide sequence: TGTGCCACCAGCAATCCTAGCACAGATACGCAGTATTTT. As protein: CATSNPSTDTQYF.

This clone is classed as medium-sized (0.01 to 0.1%). The chain carries TRBV4-2 and TRBJ2-1, with 12 bases fitting TRBD2. With V trimmed by 1 base and J by 7 bases, 2 bases remained unmatched. This CDR3 is built from 15 residues. The germline CDR1 and CDR2 sequences are LGHNA and YNFKEQ. CDR3 sequence: CASSQASGGGNEQFF. The CDR3 DNA is TGTGCCAGCAGCCAAGCTAGCGGGGGGGGGAATGAGCAGTTCTTC.

This clone was detected a few times. The chain combines TRBV21-1 with TRBJ1-5; whether TRBD1, the table's D call, matches the DNA was not checked. TRBV21-1 is recorded as a pseudogene. The CDR3 length is 16 residues. Written as DNA, the CDR3 is TGTGCCAGCAGCAAGGGCAGGGAAGGAGGCAATCAGCCCCAGCATTTT. Its translation is CASSKGREGGNQPQHF.

This sequence joins TRBV29-1 and TRBJ1-2; TRBD1 matches 8 bases. Germline V gene sequence: CDR1 SQVTM, CDR2 ANQGSEA. V was clipped by 7 bases and J by 5 bases; unmatched bases: 15. The CDR3 contains 15 residues. The CDR3 protein is CSADGAPGQEYGYTF. CDR3 nucleotides: TGCAGCGCCGACGGCGCCCCGGGACAGGAGTATGGCTACACCTTC.

This chain joins TRBV10-3 and TRBJ1-1; possibly TRBD1 for D (5 bases). Deletions cut 10 bases from V and 7 bases from J, with 34 bases between. CDR3 length: 18 residues. CDR1 is ENHRY, CDR2 SYGVKD, per germline. The DNA for the CDR3 is TGTGCCACCCGGACACCTAAAACCCAGGCGAACGGGGGGGGTGAAGCTTTCTTT. Translation: CATRTPKTQANGGGEAFF.

This rearrangement joins TRBV6-5 to TRBJ2-1; a possible D gene is TRBD2 (6 bases). This CDR3 is built from 12 residues. V was trimmed by 5 bases and J by 8 bases, leaving 10 bases between them. In germline, CDR1 is MNHEY, CDR2 SVGAGI. DNA for the CDR3: TGTGCCAGCAGTCCTAGCGTGGATGAGCAGTTCTTC. Translating it yields CASSPSVDEQFF.

This rearrangement joins TRBV7-3 to TRBJ2-2, with 8 bases identical to TRBD2. The CDR3 is 16 residues long. The germline V gene has CDR1 SGHTA and CDR2 FQGTGA. Trimming cost V 3 bases and J 6 bases; bases outside gene matches: 9. This CDR3 reads CASSFYDLAGSGELFF. CDR3 DNA: TGTGCCAGCAGCTTTTATGACTTAGCGGGGTCCGGGGAGCTGTTTTTT.

The gene calls are TRBV11-2 and TRBJ2-7, with no clear D. Trimming cost V 3 bases and J 2 bases, with 8 bases left between them. The CDR3 has 13 amino acids. CDR1 is SGHAT, CDR2 FQNNGV, per germline. The CDR3 region is CASSLEQTYEQYF. The CDR3 DNA reads TGTGCCAGCAGCTTGGAACAGACCTACGAGCAGTACTTC. Drawing the rest from reference TRBV11-2 and TRBJ2-7, the complete variable domain is EAGVAQSPRYKIIEKRQSVAFWCNPISGHATLYWYQQILGQGPKLLIQFQNNGVVDDSQLPKDRFSAERLKGVDSTLKIQPAKLEDSAVYLCASSLEQTYEQYFGPGTRLTVT.

The CDR3 nucleotides are TGTGCCAGCAGCTTAGGAGTTGCGACCACAGATACGCAGTATTTT. It codes for CASSLGVATTDTQYF. J is TRBJ2-3 and V is TRBV11-3; no reliable D call. CDR3 length: 15 residues. Germline V gene data show CDR1 as SGHNT and CDR2 as YENEEA. V was trimmed by 1 base and J by 2 bases, leaving 10 bases between them.

This chain links TRBV18 with TRBJ2-7, with a tentative D call TRBD1 (6 bases). This CDR3 region has 15 residues. V shed 3 bases and J shed 0 bases, with 12 bases lying between them. The V gene's germline CDR1 is KGHSH and CDR2 LQKENI. The CDR3 protein is CASSPQDRASYEQYF. In DNA form, the CDR3 reads TGTGCCAGCTCACCTCAGGACAGAGCCTCCTACGAGCAGTACTTC. The variable domain in full, completed from reference TRBV18 and TRBJ2-7, reads NAGVMQNPRHLVRRRGQEARLRCSPMKGHSHVYWYRQLPEEGLKFMVYLQKENIIDESGMPKERFSAEFPKEGPSILRIQQVVRGDSAAYFCASSPQDRASYEQYFGPGTRLTVT.

The chain joins TRBV29-1 to TRBJ2-7, with D hard to call. CDR1 SQVTM and CDR2 ANQGSEA come from the germline V gene. V shed 6 bases and J shed 5 bases, with 11 bases lying between them. The CDR3 is made up of 11 amino acids. The CDR3, as DNA: TGCAGCGTGTTAGAGGTGGACGAGCAGTACTTC. Amino acid sequence: CSVLEVDEQYF.

This rearrangement joins TRBV4-2 to TRBJ1-6; tentatively, D is TRBD1 (6 bases). The ends were cut back, 0 bases at V and 10 bases at J, with 16 bases in the middle. Per the germline V gene, CDR1 is LGHNA and CDR2 is YNFKEQ. CDR3 size: 16 residues. The CDR3 DNA reads as TGTGCCAGCAGCCAAGATCTCGGGAACAGGGTCTCACCCCTCCACTTT. Residues: CASSQDLGNRVSPLHF.

The chain links TRBV11-2 to TRBJ2-1, with 12 bases fitting TRBD2. This CDR3 is 16 amino acids long. The J segment lost 7 bases and the V segment lost 3 bases, leaving 7 bases of the junction unmatched. The V gene's germline CDR1 is SGHAT and CDR2 FQNNGV. The CDR3 here is CASSLPSGGARNEQFF. DNA of the CDR3: TGTGCCAGCAGCTTGCCTAGCGGGGGGGCTCGGAATGAGCAGTTCTTC.

The chain recombines TRBV7-9 with TRBJ2-1; TRBD2 matches at 15 bases. Germline CDR1 reads SEHNR; CDR2 reads FQNEAQ (reference sequence). V was clipped by 4 bases and J by 10 bases; unmatched bases: 8. The CDR3 has 16 residues. The CDR3: CASSSWTSGGAREQFF. DNA for the CDR3: TGTGCCAGCAGCTCTTGGACTAGCGGGGGGGCAAGGGAGCAGTTCTTC.

J is TRBJ2-3 and V is TRBV7-3, with D possibly being TRBD1 or TRBD2 (5 bases each). The CDR3 loop spans 14 amino acids. V dropped 2 bases and J dropped 4 bases, with 10 bases sitting between them. The germline gives CDR1 SGHTA, CDR2 FQGTGA. CDR3 sequence (DNA): TGTGCCAGCAGCTTAGTTCGGGGCTCAGATACGCAGTATTTT. Residues: CASSLVRGSDTQYF. Full variable domain (outside the CDR3, taken from reference TRBV7-3 and TRBJ2-3): GAGVSQTPSNKVTEKGKYVELRCDPISGHTALYWYRQSLGQGPEFLIYFQGTGAADDSGLPNDRFFAVRPEGSVSTLKIQRTERGDSAVYLCASSLVRGSDTQYFGPGTRLTVL.

The J gene is TRBJ2-7, the V gene TRBV13; 8 bases are shared with TRBD2. Germline V CDR1 and CDR2: PRHDT, FYEKMQ (reference sequence). CDR3 length: 15 residues. V was clipped by 5 bases and J by 0 bases; unmatched bases: 6. This CDR3 reads CASSPSGGSSYEQYF. The CDR3 DNA reads TGTGCCAGCAGCCCGTCGGGAGGGAGCTCCTACGAGCAGTACTTC.